This T cell receptor (beta chain) comes out of a study of T-cell memory formation after mild COVID-19. For the study at large: Clustering of TCRs was largely donor specific.

General study findings and limits: Some SARS-CoV-2-responding clones were already detected in memory before infection. Of the contracting clones, CD4+ ones lay mainly in CM and EM, and CD8+ ones in EMRA.

Comment on this clonotype: Antigen: not known.

Constant-segment primers and 5'RACE yielded cDNA libraries for TCR alpha and TCR beta, each carrying sample barcodes and UMIs. TCRdb itself ran the 5' RACE reads through MiXCR, one entry per CDR3 protein. Of about 180,000 distinct CDR3 sequences listed, 16% were seen once; the top ten hold around 2%. The CDR3 has 14 amino acids. Trimming cost V 1 base and J 2 bases; bases outside gene matches: 4. Germline lookup yields CDR1 GTSNPN and CDR2 SVGIG (reference sequence). This sequence was found in an adult woman who had mild COVID-19 (a few samples of this study predate the infection). Cell type and time point are not known. Specimen: PBMCs or a T cell subset sorted from them (not recorded which). The chain has TRBV30 and TRBJ2-5; 7 bases map to TRBD1. The CDR3 sequence: CAWSGGGQQETQYF. The CDR3 nucleotides are TGTGCCTGGAGTGGTGGGGGACAGCAAGAGACCCAGTACTTC. Full variable domain (remainder filled in from reference TRBV30 and TRBJ2-5): SQTIHQWPATLVQPVGSPLSLECTVEGTSNPNLYWYRQAAGRGLQLLFYSVGIGQISSEVPQNLSASRPQDRQFILSSKKLLLSDSGFYLCAWSGGGQQETQYFGPGTRLLVL.